What follows are 22 T cell receptor beta chains derived from one specimen sequenced in a study of cytomegalovirus exposure and HLA in healthy donors (TCRdb year 2017). The library was prepared using the immunoSEQ multiplex PCR assay. For the multiplex PCR, a mixture combining 60 forward primers for TCR Vbeta segments and 13 reverse primers for TCR Jbeta segments was used. TCRdb took over this immuneACCESS table, retaining in-frame rearrangements with V and J assigned. Such tables are incomplete; in checked studies, under half of the missing clones stem from an unresolved V gene, and the remainder is unexplained. In all, the sample holds nearly 200,000 clones, and about 79% of those were seen once. The leading ten clones occupy 0.08% to 0.1% of the sample. The sample comprised PBMCs. The receptors come from a boy aged 2 to 9 in good health and CMV-seronegative.

This rearrangement joins TRBV5-1 to TRBJ1-2; D might be TRBD1 (6 bases). This CDR3 contains 15 residues. V dropped 0 bases and J dropped 6 bases, with 15 bases sitting between them. Germline V gene data show CDR1 as SGHRS and CDR2 as YFSETQ. CDR3 sequence reads: CASSLDTGRMDGYTF. DNA of the CDR3: TGCGCCAGCAGCTTGGACACAGGGCGGATGGATGGCTACACCTTC.

The rearrangement links TRBV6-1 to TRBJ1-2, with 8 bases matching TRBD1. CDR1 is MNHNS and CDR2 is SASEGT in the germline V gene. J lost 8 bases, V lost 0 bases, and 14 bases had no gene match. The CDR3 runs 17 residues. CDR3 sequence: CASSEAGDRLNVRGYTF. The CDR3 region has the DNA TGTGCCAGCAGTGAAGCGGGGGACAGGCTTAACGTGCGGGGCTACACCTTC.

The chain joins TRBV14 to TRBJ2-7, with D possibly matching TRBD2 (5 bases). This CDR3 has 14 residues. The germline V gene encodes CDR1 SGHDN and CDR2 FVKESK. Between the trimmed V and J ends, which lost 4 bases and 2 bases, there was a span of 12 bases. CDR3 nucleotides: TGTGCCAGCAGCCGTGATCCGGGGACCTACGAGCAGTACTTC. It is translated as CASSRDPGTYEQYF.

J is TRBJ2-7 and V is TRBV7-2; 8 nucleotides agree with TRBD1. Germline-derived CDR1 and CDR2 are SGHTA and FQGNSA. The CDR3 has 16 residues. The V gene end was trimmed by 2 bases and the J gene end by 0 bases; junction bases not matched to a gene: 6. CDR3 amino acids: CASSLHGTGTSYEQYF. CDR3 DNA: TGTGCCAGCAGCTTACATGGGACAGGCACCTCCTACGAGCAGTACTTC.

This chain joins TRBV19 and TRBJ1-5, with 7 bases that match TRBD1. Unmatched junction bases numbered 6, after V lost 5 bases and J lost 2 bases. Per germline, CDR1 LNHDA and CDR2 SQIVND (reference sequence). This CDR3 comprises 15 residues. The chain's CDR3 is CASSQVGGRNQPQHF. CDR3 DNA: TGTGCCAGTAGTCAAGTAGGGGGCCGCAATCAGCCCCAGCATTTT.

V and J are TRBV5-6 and TRBJ1-3; D is perhaps TRBD1 (6 bases). CDR1 is SGHDT, CDR2 YYEEEE, per germline. The CDR3 covers 12 residues. V was shortened by 4 bases and J by 7 bases, with 9 bases between the two germline ends. The CDR3 region is CASSHQGNTIYF. As DNA, the CDR3 is TGTGCCAGCAGCCACCAGGGGAACACCATATATTTT.

J is TRBJ1-5 and V is TRBV19; 9 bases match TRBD1. CDR1 is LNHDA and CDR2 is SQIVND in the germline V gene (reference sequence). The J segment lost 7 bases and the V segment lost 5 bases, leaving 12 bases of the junction unmatched. CDR3 length equals 16 residues. CDR3 bases: TGTGCCAGTAGTTGGGGCACAGGGGGCCTAGGCCAGCCCCAGCATTTT. It specifies CASSWGTGGLGQPQHF.

The chain uses TRBV27 and TRBJ1-2, with a weak D call TRBD1 (5 bases). V was clipped by 3 bases and J by 8 bases, with 22 bases between them. The CDR3 sequence is 16 residues long. The germline CDR1 and CDR2 sequences are MNHEY and SMNVEV (reference sequence). CDR3 sequence: CASSLSQANTKTGYTF. The DNA for the CDR3 is TGTGCCAGCAGTTTGTCACAGGCGAATACGAAAACGGGCTACACCTTC.

A single count supports this clone. V gene TRBV6-6 combines with J gene TRBJ1-2, with 9 bases identical to TRBD1. The J segment lost 3 bases and the V segment lost 6 bases, leaving 8 bases of the junction unmatched. The CDR3 sequence is 15 residues long. The germline CDR1 and CDR2 sequences are MNHNY and SVGAGI (reference sequence). The DNA for the CDR3 is TGTGCCAGCAGGGAACCGGGACAGGGATACTATGGCTACACCTTC. It codes for CASREPGQGYYGYTF.

Only one count was recorded for this clone. The junction departs from the called germline gene at one end, perhaps through a read error. Other nucleotide sequences from this sample produce the same CDR3. This sequence joins TRBV7-9 and TRBJ1-2; D gene ambiguous. Germline V lookup: CDR1 SEHNR, CDR2 FQNEAQ (reference sequence). This CDR3 spans 15 amino acids. The CDR3 is CASSLSDGVFYGYTF. The CDR3 region has the DNA TGCGCCAGCAGCCTTTCGGACGGGGTTTTCTATGGCTACACCTTC.

V and J are TRBV7-8 and TRBJ1-2, with D tentatively TRBD1 (5 bases). V dropped 0 bases and J dropped 2 bases, with 10 bases sitting between them. CDR1 is SGHVS and CDR2 is FQNEAQ in the germline V gene. The CDR3 runs 15 residues. The CDR3 nucleotides read TGTGCCAGCAGCTTAGCGAGACAGACGAACTATGGCTACACCTTC. As protein: CASSLARQTNYGYTF.

V gene TRBV4-2 combines with J gene TRBJ1-2, with no clear D. This CDR3 is 16 amino acids long. CDR1 LGHNA and CDR2 YNFKEQ come from the germline V gene. Trimming left V 2 bases short and J 5 bases short, with 18 bases between. The CDR3 is CASSQSTERGQYGYTF. The CDR3 DNA reads TGTGCCAGCAGCCAATCCACTGAACGAGGTCAATATGGCTACACCTTC.

The chain carries TRBV13 and TRBJ2-1; 12 bases are a match to TRBD2. Germline trimming cut 5 bases from V and 0 bases from J; bases unmatched to any gene: 5. The germline gives CDR1 PRHDT, CDR2 FYEKMQ (reference sequence). This CDR3 contains 17 residues. For the CDR3, the DNA is TGTGCCAGCAGCAAACTAGCGGGGGGCAGCTCCTACAATGAGCAGTTCTTC. This codes for CASSKLAGGSSYNEQFF. The entire variable domain, with the rest obtained from reference TRBV13 and TRBJ2-1, is as follows: AAGVIQSPRHLIKEKRETATLKCYPIPRHDTVYWYQQGPGQDPQFLISFYEKMQSDKGSIPDRFSAQQFSDYHSELNMSSLELGDSALYFCASSKLAGGSSYNEQFFGPGTRLTVL.

This sequence joins TRBV29-1 and TRBJ2-1; D perhaps matches TRBD1 (6 bases). Looked up from germline, CDR1 is SQVTM and CDR2 is ANQGSEA. V was pared by 6 bases and J by 4 bases, with 19 bases between. The CDR3 has 15 amino acids. CDR3 in amino acids: CSVGPPRGGYNEQFF. The CDR3 bases are TGCAGCGTCGGACCCCCCAGGGGTGGGTACAATGAGCAGTTCTTC.

This clone was observed a single time. This chain links TRBV4-2 with TRBJ1-2, with a tentative D call TRBD1 (6 bases). The CDR3 covers 14 residues. The V gene's germline CDR1 is LGHNA and CDR2 YNFKEQ. Trimming pared 0 bases from V and 8 bases from J, leaving 13 bases between. Written as DNA, the CDR3 is TGTGCCAGCAGCCAAGATCTTCCAGGGGAAGGCTACACCTTC. This gives the protein CASSQDLPGEGYTF.

This rearrangement joins TRBV7-9 to TRBJ1-2; possibly TRBD1 for D (5 bases). Between the trimmed V and J ends, which lost 6 bases and 1 base, there was a span of 6 bases. Looked up from germline, CDR1 is SEHNR and CDR2 is FQNEAQ (reference sequence). The CDR3 is made up of 12 amino acids. CDR3 sequence (DNA): TGTGCCAGCAGGGACATTAACTATGGCTACACCTTC. Amino acid sequence: CASRDINYGYTF.

The chain couples TRBV1 to TRBJ2-1; the table's D call, TRBD2, has no DNA check behind it. TRBV1 represents a pseudogene. The CDR3 is made up of 19 amino acids. The CDR3 is CTSSQDCSGGRSSYNEQFF. CDR3 in DNA: TGCACCAGCAGCCAAGATTGTAGCGGGGGGCGAAGCTCCTACAATGAGCAGTTCTTC.

The chain carries TRBV2 and TRBJ2-7; 7 bases fit TRBD1. The CDR3 is 15 residues long. CDR1 SNHLY and CDR2 FYNNEI come from the germline V gene. V dropped 8 bases and J dropped 1; count of bases not matched to a gene: 11. CDR3 sequence (DNA): TGTGCCAGCCGTCGAGGGACAGCAAATTCCTACGAGCAGTACTTC. It yields the protein CASRRGTANSYEQYF.

V is TRBV4-3 and J is TRBJ2-5; TRBD2 matches 7 bases. Germline CDR1 is LGHNA and CDR2 is YSLEER. This CDR3 has 16 amino acids. After removal of 0 bases from V and 5 bases from J, the junction contained 9 bases not matched to a gene. CDR3 region: CASSQEVWGGQETQYF. The CDR3, as DNA: TGCGCCAGCAGCCAAGAGGTTTGGGGGGGTCAGGAGACCCAGTACTTC.

The chain couples TRBV10-3 to TRBJ2-2; weak D call: TRBD2 (5 bases). The CDR3 covers 16 residues. V was cut by 5 bases and J by 7 bases, with 20 bases left in between. Germline assignment: CDR1 ENHRY and CDR2 SYGVKD. Here the CDR3 reads CAISKVPPGDVGELFF. CDR3 bases: TGTGCCATCAGTAAAGTACCGCCCGGGGATGTCGGGGAGCTGTTTTTT.

The rearrangement joins TRBV30 to TRBJ1-6, with a tentative D call TRBD1 (6 bases). Deletions cut 0 bases from V and 6 bases from J, with 6 bases between. This CDR3 region has 13 residues. Germline V gene lookup returns CDR1 GTSNPN and CDR2 SVGIG (reference sequence). CDR3 sequence reads: CAWSVQGNSPLHF. In nucleotides, the CDR3 is TGTGCCTGGAGTGTACAGGGTAATTCACCCCTCCACTTT. Looking up the rest from reference TRBV30 and TRBJ1-6 gives the full variable domain: SQTIHQWPATLVQPVGSPLSLECTVEGTSNPNLYWYRQAAGRGLQLLFYSVGIGQISSEVPQNLSASRPQDRQFILSSKKLLLSDSGFYLCAWSVQGNSPLHFGNGTRLTVT.

V is TRBV18 and J is TRBJ1-6; D is ambiguous. Trimming pared 3 bases from V and 8 bases from J, leaving 8 bases between. This CDR3 region has 13 residues. CDR1 and CDR2 from the germline V gene are KGHSH and LQKENI. For the CDR3, the DNA is TGTGCCAGCTCACCTGAAGAGTATTCACCCCTCCACTTT. Amino acids: CASSPEEYSPLHF.